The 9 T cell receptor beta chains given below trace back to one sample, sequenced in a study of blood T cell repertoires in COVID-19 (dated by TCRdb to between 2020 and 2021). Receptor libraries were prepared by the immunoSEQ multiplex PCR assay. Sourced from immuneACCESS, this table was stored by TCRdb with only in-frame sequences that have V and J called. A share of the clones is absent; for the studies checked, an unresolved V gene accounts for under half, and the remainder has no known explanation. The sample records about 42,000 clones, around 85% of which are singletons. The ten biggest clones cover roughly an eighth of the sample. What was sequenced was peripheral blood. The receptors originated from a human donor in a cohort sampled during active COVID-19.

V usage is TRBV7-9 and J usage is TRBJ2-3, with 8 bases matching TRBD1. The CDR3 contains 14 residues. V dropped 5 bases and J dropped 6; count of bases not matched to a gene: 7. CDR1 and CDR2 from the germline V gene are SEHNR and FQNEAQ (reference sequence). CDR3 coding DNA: TGTGCCAGCAGCCCTCAGGGGGCCGGCGATACGCAGTATTTT. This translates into CASSPQGAGDTQYF.

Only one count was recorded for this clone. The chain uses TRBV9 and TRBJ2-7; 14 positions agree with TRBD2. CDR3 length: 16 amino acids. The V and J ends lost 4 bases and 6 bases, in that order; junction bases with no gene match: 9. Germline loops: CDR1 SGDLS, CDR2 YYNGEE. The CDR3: CASSSGLAGAQTEQYF. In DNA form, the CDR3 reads TGTGCCAGCAGCTCGGGACTAGCGGGGGCACAAACCGAGCAGTACTTC.

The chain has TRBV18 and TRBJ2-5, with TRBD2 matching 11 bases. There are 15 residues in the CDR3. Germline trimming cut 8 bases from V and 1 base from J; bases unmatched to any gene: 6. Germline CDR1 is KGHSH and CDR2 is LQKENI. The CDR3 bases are TGTGCCAGCACTATACTAGCGGGGGTCCAAGAGACCCAGTACTTC. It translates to CASTILAGVQETQYF.

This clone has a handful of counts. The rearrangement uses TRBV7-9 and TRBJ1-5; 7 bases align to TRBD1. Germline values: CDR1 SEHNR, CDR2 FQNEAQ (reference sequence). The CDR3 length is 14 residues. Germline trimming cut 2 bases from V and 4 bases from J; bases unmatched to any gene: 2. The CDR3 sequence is CASSLMTGNQPQHF. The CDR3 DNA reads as TGTGCCAGCAGCTTAATGACAGGGAATCAGCCCCAGCATTTT.

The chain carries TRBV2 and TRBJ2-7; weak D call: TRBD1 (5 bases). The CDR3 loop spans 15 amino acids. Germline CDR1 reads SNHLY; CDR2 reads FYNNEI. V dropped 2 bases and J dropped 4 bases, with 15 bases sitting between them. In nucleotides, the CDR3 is TGTGCCAGCAGTGAAACGCTTAAGGGGTATTACGAGCAGTACTTC. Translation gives CASSETLKGYYEQYF.

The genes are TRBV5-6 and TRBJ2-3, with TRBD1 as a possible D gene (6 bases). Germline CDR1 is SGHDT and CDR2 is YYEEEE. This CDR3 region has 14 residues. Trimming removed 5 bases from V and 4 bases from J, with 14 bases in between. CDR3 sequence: CASRGGPIADTQYF. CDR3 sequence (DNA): TGTGCCAGCAGAGGGGGACCGATCGCAGATACGCAGTATTTT.

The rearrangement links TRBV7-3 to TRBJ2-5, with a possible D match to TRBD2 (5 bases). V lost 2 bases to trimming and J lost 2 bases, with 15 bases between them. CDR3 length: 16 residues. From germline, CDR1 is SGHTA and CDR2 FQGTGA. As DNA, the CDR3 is TGTGCCAGCAGCTTAGGTCCCCCCGGAGGACAAGAGACCCAGTACTTC. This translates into CASSLGPPGGQETQYF.

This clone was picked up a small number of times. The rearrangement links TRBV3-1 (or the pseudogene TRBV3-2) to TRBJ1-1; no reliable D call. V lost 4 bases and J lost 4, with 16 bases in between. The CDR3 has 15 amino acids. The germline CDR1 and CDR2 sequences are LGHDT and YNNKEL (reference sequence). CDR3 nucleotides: TGTGCCAGCAGCCGACATCTGGAGGCAGTCACTGAAGCTTTCTTT. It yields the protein CASSRHLEAVTEAFF.

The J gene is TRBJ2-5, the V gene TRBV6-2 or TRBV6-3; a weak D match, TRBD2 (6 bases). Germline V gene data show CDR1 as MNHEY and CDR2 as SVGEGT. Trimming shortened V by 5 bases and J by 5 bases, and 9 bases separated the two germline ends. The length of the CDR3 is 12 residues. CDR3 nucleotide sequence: TGTGCCAGCAGTCAGGCGGGGGAGACCCAGTACTTC. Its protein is CASSQAGETQYF.